This T cell receptor beta chain was documented in a study of blood T cells in healthy people across ages. For the study at large: Through template switching, about one barcoded beta molecule was captured per two T cells, as measured in model experiments. Findings and limits, study-wide: TCR beta diversity correlated strongly with naive T cell percentage. Any changes in expanded clonotypes were possibly confounded, as donor CMV status remained unknown.

This CDR3 is 14 amino acids long. Trimming shortened V by 3 bases and J by 8 bases, and 15 bases separated the two germline ends. Germline CDR1 is MNHEY and CDR2 is SMNVEV (reference sequence). Notes on this clonotype: Antigen unknown.

Then a second PCR, running roughly 7 to 11 cycles, was carried out with a sample-barcoded 5' primer and a J-beta primer mix. TCRdb reanalysed the 5' RACE reads using MiXCR and keeps one entry per CDR3 protein. The sample holds just under 900,000 distinct CDR3 sequences, roughly 26% seen once. Sequencing was carried out using blood. The sequence derives from an elderly woman in good health. This chain joins TRBV27 and TRBJ2-3; D is unclear. The CDR3 region has the DNA TGTGCCAGCAGTTTCTATGATGCGAAGGGTACGCAGTATTTT. As protein: CASSFYDAKGTQYF.